A selection of T cell receptor beta chains follows, all from one sample in a study of cytomegalovirus exposure and HLA in healthy donors. TCRdb's table, derived via immunoSEQ multiplex PCR, lists solely in-frame clones and lacks some. The sample yields around 300,000 clones, roughly 90% seen once. The sequenced sample was PBMCs. The receptors originated from a woman in her late teens or twenties in good health and CMV-seronegative. Both conserved end residues are part of each CDR3. The D gene is left open where the match is weak. The listing skips clone size in some rows; elsewhere it reads once, few, many or a size class.

clone_size: NA; v_call: TRBV9; j_call: TRBJ2-3; d_call: NA; cdr3_nt: TGTGCCAGCAGCGTATGGGGGGGCACAGATACGCAGTATTTT; cdr3_aa: CASSVWGGTDTQYF
clone_size: NA; v_call: TRBV9; j_call: TRBJ2-1; d_call: NA; cdr3_nt: TGTGCCAGCAGCGTAGAACTCTACAATGAGCAGTTCTTC; cdr3_aa: CASSVELYNEQFF
clone_size: NA; v_call: TRBV2; j_call: TRBJ2-3; d_call: TRBD2; cdr3_nt: TGTGCCAGCGCTAGCGGGGGGGCCTTGACAGATACGCAGTATTTT; cdr3_aa: CASASGGALTDTQYF
clone_size: NA; v_call: TRBV27; j_call: TRBJ2-1; d_call: NA; cdr3_nt: TGTGCCAGCAGTCGACCCAATCCGGGGTTTGGGGATGAGCAGTTCTTC; cdr3_aa: CASSRPNPGFGDEQFF
clone_size: NA; v_call: TRBV7-6; j_call: TRBJ2-2; d_call: NA; cdr3_nt: TGTGCCAGCAGCTCGACCGGGACAATCACCGGGGAGCTGTTTTTT; cdr3_aa: CASSSTGTITGELFF
clone_size: NA; v_call: TRBV6-6; j_call: TRBJ1-1; d_call: NA; cdr3_nt: TGTGCCAGCACCCCTCTTACTGAAGCTTTCTTT; cdr3_aa: CASTPLTEAFF
clone_size: NA; v_call: TRBV5-1; j_call: TRBJ1-5; d_call: NA; cdr3_nt: TGCGCCAGCAGCTTGGAGGCAGGAACCTATCAGCCCCAGCATTTT; cdr3_aa: CASSLEAGTYQPQHF
clone_size: NA; v_call: TRBV30; j_call: TRBJ1-2; d_call: NA; cdr3_nt: TGTGCCTGGAATGATGATGTGGGGAGGTATGGCTACACCTTC; cdr3_aa: CAWNDDVGRYGYTF
clone_size: few; v_call: TRBV4-1; j_call: TRBJ2-1; d_call: TRBD2; cdr3_nt: TGCGCCAGCACTAGCGGGGGACCTCGCTCCTACAATGAGCAGTTCTTC; cdr3_aa: CASTSGGPRSYNEQFF
clone_size: once; v_call: TRBV13; j_call: TRBJ2-7; d_call: NA; cdr3_nt: TGTGCCAGCAGCTTAGGCCGGTACGAGCAGTACTTC; cdr3_aa: CASSLGRYEQYF
clone_size: NA; v_call: TRBV13; j_call: TRBJ2-7; d_call: TRBD1; cdr3_nt: TGTGCCAGCAGCTTCCGACAGGGGGCGCCCAACGAGCAGTACTTC; cdr3_aa: CASSFRQGAPNEQYF
clone_size: NA; v_call: TRBV5-1; j_call: TRBJ1-5; d_call: TRBD1; cdr3_nt: TGCGCCAGCAGCGAGGGACAGGATAGCAATCAGCCCCAGCATTTT; cdr3_aa: CASSEGQDSNQPQHF
clone_size: once; v_call: TRBV6-5; j_call: TRBJ2-7; d_call: NA; cdr3_nt: TGTGCCAGCAGTCCCGGGACATCTGACTTCAACGAGCAGTACTTC; cdr3_aa: CASSPGTSDFNEQYF
clone_size: NA; v_call: TRBV25-1; j_call: TRBJ1-1; d_call: NA; cdr3_nt: TGTGCCAGCAGTGAATATGGGCAGAAGGCTATGAACACTGAAGCTTTCTTT; cdr3_aa: CASSEYGQKAMNTEAFF
clone_size: NA; v_call: TRBV7-3; j_call: TRBJ2-1; d_call: NA; cdr3_nt: TGTGCCAGCAGTACAGGACAAGGTCTTGGTAATGAGCAGTTCTTC; cdr3_aa: CASSTGQGLGNEQFF
clone_size: NA; v_call: TRBV5-1; j_call: TRBJ2-3; d_call: NA; cdr3_nt: TGCGCCAGCAGCTACCTAGCGCGAGGCACAGATACGCAGTATTTT; cdr3_aa: CASSYLARGTDTQYF
clone_size: NA; v_call: TRBV5-1; j_call: TRBJ2-1; d_call: TRBD2; cdr3_nt: TGCGCCAGCAGCTTGGCCCGGTCATTAGCGGGGGGGCAGGATGAGCAGTTCTTC; cdr3_aa: CASSLARSLAGGQDEQFF
clone_size: NA; v_call: TRBV2; j_call: TRBJ1-1; d_call: NA; cdr3_nt: TGTGCCAGCGCGGGGACGTTTGAAGCTTTCTTT; cdr3_aa: CASAGTFEAFF
clone_size: NA; v_call: TRBV18; j_call: TRBJ1-1; d_call: NA; cdr3_nt: TGTGCCAGCTCACCTTGGAGCGAGGCCACTGAAGCTTTCTTT; cdr3_aa: CASSPWSEATEAFF
clone_size: NA; v_call: TRBV27; j_call: TRBJ2-3; d_call: TRBD1; cdr3_nt: TGTGCCAGCACCCCTTTGGACAGGGGCAGCACAGATACGCAGTATTTT; cdr3_aa: CASTPLDRGSTDTQYF
clone_size: NA; v_call: TRBV5-5; j_call: TRBJ2-1; d_call: NA; cdr3_nt: TGTGCCAGCAGCTTGTGGCAGCGAAACTCCTACAATGAGCAGTTCTTC; cdr3_aa: CASSLWQRNSYNEQFF
clone_size: few; v_call: TRBV5-1; j_call: TRBJ1-2; d_call: NA; cdr3_nt: TGCGCCAGCAGCTTGCGCGGGCAGGGCTACACCTTC; cdr3_aa: CASSLRGQGYTF
clone_size: NA; v_call: TRBV9; j_call: TRBJ1-2; d_call: TRBD1; cdr3_nt: TGTGCCAGCAGCGTAGGAGGGGGCGGCTACACCTTC; cdr3_aa: CASSVGGGGYTF
clone_size: NA; v_call: TRBV5-1; j_call: TRBJ2-5; d_call: TRBD2; cdr3_nt: TGCGCCAGCAGCTTCTCTAGCGGGGGGGCCCAAGAGACCCAGTACTTC; cdr3_aa: CASSFSSGGAQETQYF
clone_size: NA; v_call: TRBV12-2; j_call: TRBJ1-3; d_call: NA; cdr3_nt: TGTGCAAGTCGCTTAGTAGTCCAGGGGTCTGGAAACACCATATATTTT; cdr3_aa: CASRLVVQGSGNTIYF
clone_size: NA; v_call: TRBV10-1; j_call: TRBJ2-1; d_call: TRBD2; cdr3_nt: TGCGCCAGCAGTGAATCGCGGGAGGAGCAGTTCTTC; cdr3_aa: CASSESREEQFF
clone_size: NA; v_call: TRBV2; j_call: TRBJ2-7; d_call: NA; cdr3_nt: TGTGCCAGCAGGGGGGGGACATTGAGCTCCTACGAGCAGTACTTC; cdr3_aa: CASRGGTLSSYEQYF
clone_size: few; v_call: TRBV6-5; j_call: TRBJ1-2; d_call: NA; cdr3_nt: TGTGCCAGCATCTACTCCCCCAGGAATGGCTACACCTTC; cdr3_aa: CASIYSPRNGYTF
clone_size: NA; v_call: TRBV27; j_call: TRBJ1-2; d_call: TRBD1; cdr3_nt: TGTGCCAGCAGTCTTTACAGGGGGGATCCCTATGGCTACACCTTC; cdr3_aa: CASSLYRGDPYGYTF
clone_size: NA; v_call: TRBV11-2; j_call: TRBJ2-5; d_call: TRBD1; cdr3_nt: TGTGCCAGCAGCTTAGACCCCGACAGGGAAGAGACCCAGTACTTC; cdr3_aa: CASSLDPDREETQYF
clone_size: NA; v_call: TRBV5-6; j_call: TRBJ1-5; d_call: TRBD1; cdr3_nt: TGTGCCAGCAGCTCCTACAGGGGAAAGCAGCCCCAGCATTTT; cdr3_aa: CASSSYRGKQPQHF
clone_size: NA; v_call: TRBV5-6; j_call: TRBJ2-2; d_call: NA; cdr3_nt: TGTGCCAGCAGCCCCTGGACAGCGAACACCGGGGAGCTGTTTTTT; cdr3_aa: CASSPWTANTGELFF
clone_size: NA; v_call: TRBV7-2; j_call: TRBJ2-1; d_call: NA; cdr3_nt: TGTGCCAGCAGCTTAGCGCTTGGGGGGGGGCCCTACAATGAGCAGTTCTTC; cdr3_aa: CASSLALGGGPYNEQFF
clone_size: NA; v_call: TRBV6-4; j_call: TRBJ2-1; d_call: TRBD2; cdr3_nt: TGTGCCAGCAGTGACAGCGGGGGGAAGACCGATGAGCAGTTCTTC; cdr3_aa: CASSDSGGKTDEQFF
clone_size: NA; v_call: TRBV9; j_call: TRBJ2-1; d_call: NA; cdr3_nt: TGTGCCAGCAGCGTAGCGACTCCAAATGAGCAGTTCTTC; cdr3_aa: CASSVATPNEQFF
clone_size: NA; v_call: TRBV10-1; j_call: TRBJ2-5; d_call: TRBD1; cdr3_nt: TGCGCCAGCAGCCCGGGACAGGGGAGTGTGGAGACCCAGTACTTC; cdr3_aa: CASSPGQGSVETQYF